A selection of T cell receptor beta chains follows, all from one sample in a study of cytomegalovirus exposure and HLA in healthy donors. Method: immunoSEQ multiplex PCR; TCRdb's copy keeps in-frame clones and lacks some. The table includes 150,000 to 200,000 clones, 60% to 85% detected once. Sequenced material: PBMCs. All receptors derive from a woman between 25 and 40 years old in good health and CMV-seronegative. Each CDR3 is given with its conserved first and last residue. The order of the fields is J gene, D gene, clone size, V gene, CDR3 DNA, CDR3 protein. D genes are given only for firm matches. Size is omitted from some rows. Given values are once, few, many or a class for expanded clones.

J: TRBJ2-3
D: TRBD2
size: .
V: TRBV19
DNA: TGTGCCAGTAGGGCGACTAGCGGGGGCTATTATACGCAGTATTTT
CDR3: CASRATSGGYYTQYF

J: TRBJ1-1
D: .
size: once
V: TRBV30
DNA: TGTGCCTGGAGGGGGCAGCACACTGAAGCTTTCTTT
CDR3: CAWRGQHTEAFF

J: TRBJ2-1
D: TRBD1
size: .
V: TRBV27
DNA: TGTGCCAGCAGTTTAAGATGGGACAGGGGGCGAAATGAGCAGTTCTTC
CDR3: CASSLRWDRGRNEQFF

J: TRBJ2-7
D: .
size: .
V: TRBV5-1
DNA: TGCGCCAGCAGCTTGGCGGGTAGAGAGACCTACGAGCAGTACTTC
CDR3: CASSLAGRETYEQYF

J: TRBJ2-6
D: .
size: .
V: TRBV5-6
DNA: TGTGCCAGCAGCTTTAGAGCAAGCTCTGGGGCCAACGGCCTGACTTTC
CDR3: CASSFRASSGANGLTF

J: TRBJ2-7
D: TRBD2
size: .
V: TRBV5-1
DNA: TGCGCCAGCAGCTCTCCCCCGGCGGGGGGCTACGAGCAGTACTTC
CDR3: CASSSPPAGGYEQYF

J: TRBJ2-3
D: .
size: .
V: TRBV4-2
DNA: TGTGCCAGCAGCCAAGATGGGGCCACAGATACGCAGTATTTT
CDR3: CASSQDGATDTQYF

J: TRBJ1-2
D: .
size: .
V: TRBV27
DNA: TGTGCCAGCAGTTTCCTACAGGGCCCGAGAGGGGGCTACACCTTC
CDR3: CASSFLQGPRGGYTF

J: TRBJ1-6
D: .
size: .
V: TRBV27
DNA: TGTGCCAGCAGACCAGACAGTGGCCTTTCACCCCTCCACTTT
CDR3: CASRPDSGLSPLHF

J: TRBJ1-4
D: .
size: .
V: TRBV5-1
DNA: TGCGCCAGCAGCTTCCACAGCACCGCCGGTGGAAAACTGTTTTTT
CDR3: CASSFHSTAGGKLFF

J: TRBJ2-3
D: TRBD2
size: .
V: TRBV2
DNA: TGTGCCACCCAGCGGGGGAGGACAGATACGCAGTATTTT
CDR3: CATQRGRTDTQYF

J: TRBJ2-1
D: TRBD1
size: .
V: TRBV5-1
DNA: TGCGCCAGCAGCTCAGGGGGCTCAAAGTACAATGAGCAGTTCTTC
CDR3: CASSSGGSKYNEQFF

J: TRBJ2-3
D: TRBD1
size: .
V: TRBV29-1
DNA: TGCAGCGTTCGACAGGGGACAATCACAGATACGCAGTATTTT
CDR3: CSVRQGTITDTQYF

J: TRBJ1-5
D: TRBD1
size: .
V: TRBV5-5
DNA: TGTGCCAGCAGCATGACAGGGAGCTCCCCACAGCCCCAGCATTTT
CDR3: CASSMTGSSPQPQHF

J: TRBJ2-1
D: TRBD2
size: few
V: TRBV5-1
DNA: TGCGCCAGCAGCGGGGGGGATGGGGGAGTACAGTTCTTC
CDR3: CASSGGDGGVQFF

J: TRBJ1-2
D: TRBD1
size: .
V: TRBV30
DNA: TGTGCCTGGAGTCACAAGGGGGCCTATGGCTACACCTTC
CDR3: CAWSHKGAYGYTF

J: TRBJ2-7
D: TRBD1
size: .
V: TRBV6-5
DNA: TGTGCCAGCAGTTACGGGGCAGGGGGCTCCTACGAGCAGTACTTC
CDR3: CASSYGAGGSYEQYF

J: TRBJ1-5
D: .
size: .
V: TRBV27
DNA: TGTGCCAGCAATGATCGGGGTTCTGCGGAGCCCCAGCATTTT
CDR3: CASNDRGSAEPQHF

J: TRBJ2-3
D: .
size: .
V: TRBV30
DNA: TGTGCCTGGGCCTGGGGGCCGACAGATACGCAGTATTTT
CDR3: CAWAWGPTDTQYF

J: TRBJ2-2
D: .
size: .
V: TRBV19
DNA: TGTGCCAGTAGTCTTGGGTTCCTGCGGGACACCGGGGAGCTGTTTTTT
CDR3: CASSLGFLRDTGELFF

J: TRBJ1-3
D: .
size: few
V: TRBV9
DNA: TGTGCCAGCAGCTTCGCGGGTTTGGGCTCTGGAAACACCATATATTTT
CDR3: CASSFAGLGSGNTIYF

J: TRBJ2-7
D: .
size: few
V: TRBV7-2
DNA: TGTGCCAGCGGAAGAGGTGGGAGCTACGAGCAGTACTTC
CDR3: CASGRGGSYEQYF

J: TRBJ2-3
D: .
size: .
V: TRBV5-4
DNA: TGTGCCAGCAGCTTGGGCCAGTATACGCAGTATTTT
CDR3: CASSLGQYTQYF

J: TRBJ1-1
D: .
size: .
V: TRBV9
DNA: TGTGCCAGCAGCGCAACAGGCCAACTCTCTCTGAACACTGAAGCTTTCTTT
CDR3: CASSATGQLSLNTEAFF

J: TRBJ2-3
D: .
size: once
V: TRBV28
DNA: TGTGCCAGCAGTTTGACGGCAAGACGGGGAGATACGCAGTATTTT
CDR3: CASSLTARRGDTQYF

J: TRBJ2-2
D: .
size: .
V: TRBV2
DNA: TGTGCCAGCAGCACGACGACAGGAGTTGTACTGTTTTTT
CDR3: CASSTTTGVVLFF

J: TRBJ2-5
D: .
size: .
V: TRBV5-6
DNA: TGTGCCAGCAGCTCGAGGCGGGGGCGCCTCATAGAGACCCAGTACTTC
CDR3: CASSSRRGRLIETQYF

J: TRBJ2-2
D: .
size: .
V: TRBV27
DNA: TGTGCCAGCAGTTTATGGGGCAACCGACCCGGGGAGCTGTTTTTT
CDR3: CASSLWGNRPGELFF

J: TRBJ1-3
D: .
size: few
V: TRBV5-4
DNA: TGTGCCAGCAGCCGGACCGGGAGCAACTCTGGAAACACCATATATTTT
CDR3: CASSRTGSNSGNTIYF

J: TRBJ1-5
D: .
size: .
V: TRBV7-9
DNA: TGTGCCAGCAGCTCTCCGGGGGGAAGCGGCAATCAGCCCCAGCATTTT
CDR3: CASSSPGGSGNQPQHF

J: TRBJ2-7
D: TRBD2
size: .
V: TRBV7-9
DNA: TGTGCCAGCAGCCCAGCTAGGGCTAGCGGGGTTAACGAGCAGTACTTC
CDR3: CASSPARASGVNEQYF

J: TRBJ2-3
D: TRBD2
size: once
V: TRBV7-2
DNA: TGTGCCAGCACCAAACACTGGGGGGGGGTGGGAACGCAGTATTTT
CDR3: CASTKHWGGVGTQYF